Included here is one TCR beta chain sequence, with context. From germline, CDR1 is SGDLS and CDR2 YYNGEE. CDR3 size: 14 residues. The V gene lost 3 bases and the J gene lost 2 bases, with 12 bases spanning the gap. Some clones are missing from TCRdb's copy, which holds only in-frame ones; the method was immunoSEQ multiplex PCR. The sample holds 64,000 or so clones, about 92% seen once. The data belong to a study of PD-1 blockade in classical Hodgkin lymphoma. Indicated time point: cycle 4 day 1 (C4D1), after five to seven weeks of nivolumab. All trial patients relapsed after autologous stem cell transplantation.

The starting material was peripheral blood mononuclear cells (PBMCs), obtained before the fourth cycle of nivolumab. This TCR came from a human donor with classical Hodgkin lymphoma. The rearrangement uses TRBV9 and TRBJ2-7, with TRBD2 as a possible D gene (5 bases). In DNA, the CDR3 is TGTGCCAGCAGCGAAGGCGGGCCGACCTACGAGCAGTACTTC. It translates to CASSEGGPTYEQYF.